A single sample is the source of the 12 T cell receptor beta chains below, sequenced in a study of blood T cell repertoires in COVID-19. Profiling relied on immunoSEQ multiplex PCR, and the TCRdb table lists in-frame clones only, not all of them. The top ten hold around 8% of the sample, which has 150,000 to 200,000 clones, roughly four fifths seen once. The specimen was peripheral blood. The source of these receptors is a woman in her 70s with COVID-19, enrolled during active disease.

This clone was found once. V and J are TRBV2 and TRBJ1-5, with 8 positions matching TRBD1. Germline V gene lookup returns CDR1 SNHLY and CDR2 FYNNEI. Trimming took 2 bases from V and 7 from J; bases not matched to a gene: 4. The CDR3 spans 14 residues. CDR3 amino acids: CASSEISGGQPQHF. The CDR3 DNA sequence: TGTGCCAGCAGTGAAATCTCAGGGGGCCAGCCCCAGCATTTT.

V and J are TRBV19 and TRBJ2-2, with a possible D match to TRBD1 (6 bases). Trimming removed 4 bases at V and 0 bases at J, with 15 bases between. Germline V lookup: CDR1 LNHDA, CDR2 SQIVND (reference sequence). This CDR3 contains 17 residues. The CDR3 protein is CASSKQGSGPNTGELFF. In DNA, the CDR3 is TGTGCCAGTAGTAAACAGGGCAGTGGCCCGAACACCGGGGAGCTGTTTTTT.

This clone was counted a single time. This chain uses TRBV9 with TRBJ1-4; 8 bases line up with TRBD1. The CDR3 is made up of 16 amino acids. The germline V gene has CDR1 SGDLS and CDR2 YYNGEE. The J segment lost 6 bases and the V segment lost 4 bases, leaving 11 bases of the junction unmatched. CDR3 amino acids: CASSIGQGFNDEKLFF. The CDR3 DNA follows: TGTGCCAGCAGCATCGGACAGGGTTTTAACGATGAAAAACTGTTTTTT.

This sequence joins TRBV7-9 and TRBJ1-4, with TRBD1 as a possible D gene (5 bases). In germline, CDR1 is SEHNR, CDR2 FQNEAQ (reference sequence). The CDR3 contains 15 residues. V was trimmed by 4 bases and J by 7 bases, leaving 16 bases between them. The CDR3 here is CASSSGRGGAEKLFF. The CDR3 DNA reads TGTGCCAGCAGCTCGGGGAGGGGAGGGGCTGAAAAACTGTTTTTT. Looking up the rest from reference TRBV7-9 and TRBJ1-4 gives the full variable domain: DTGVSQNPRHKITKRGQNVTFRCDPISEHNRLYWYRQTLGQGPEFLTYFQNEAQLEKSRLLSDRFSAERPKGSFSTLEIQRTEQGDSAMYLCASSSGRGGAEKLFFGSGTQLSVL.

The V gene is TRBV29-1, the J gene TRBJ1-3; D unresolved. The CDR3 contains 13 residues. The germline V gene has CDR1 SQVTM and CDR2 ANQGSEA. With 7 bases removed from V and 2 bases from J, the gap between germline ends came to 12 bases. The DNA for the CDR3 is TGCAGCGCCCACCCGGGGACTGGAAACACCATATATTTT. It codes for CSAHPGTGNTIYF.

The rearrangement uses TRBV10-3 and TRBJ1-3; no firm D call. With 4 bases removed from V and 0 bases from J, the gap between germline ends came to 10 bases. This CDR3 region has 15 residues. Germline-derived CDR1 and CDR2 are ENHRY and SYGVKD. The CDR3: CAISGTDFSGNTIYF. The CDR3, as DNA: TGTGCCATCAGTGGGACGGACTTCTCTGGAAACACCATATATTTT.

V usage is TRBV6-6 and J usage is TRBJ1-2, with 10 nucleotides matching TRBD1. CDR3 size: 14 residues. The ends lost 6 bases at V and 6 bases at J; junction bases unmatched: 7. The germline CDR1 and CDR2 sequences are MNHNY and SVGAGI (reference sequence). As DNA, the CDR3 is TGTGCCAGCAGGCGACAGGGGGCAGTAGATGGCTACACCTTC. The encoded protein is CASRRQGAVDGYTF.

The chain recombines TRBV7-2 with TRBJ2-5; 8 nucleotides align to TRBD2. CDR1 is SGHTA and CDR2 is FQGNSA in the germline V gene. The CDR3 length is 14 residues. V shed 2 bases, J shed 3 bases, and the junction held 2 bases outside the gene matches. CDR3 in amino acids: CASSLTGGEETQYF. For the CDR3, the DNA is TGTGCCAGCAGCTTAACGGGAGGGGAAGAGACCCAGTACTTC.

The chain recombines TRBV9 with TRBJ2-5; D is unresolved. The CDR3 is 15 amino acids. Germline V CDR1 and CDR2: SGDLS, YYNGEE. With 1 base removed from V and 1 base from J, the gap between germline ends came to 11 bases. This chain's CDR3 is CASSVSDTAQETQYF. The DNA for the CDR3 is TGTGCCAGCAGCGTATCAGACACCGCCCAAGAGACCCAGTACTTC. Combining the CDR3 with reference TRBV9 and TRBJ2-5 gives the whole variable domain DSGVTQTPKHLITATGQRVTLRCSPRSGDLSVYWYQQSLDQGLQFLIQYYNGEERAKGNILERFSAQQFPDLHSELNLSSLELGDSALYFCASSVSDTAQETQYFGPGTRLLVL.

CDR3 sequence reads: CASSPGERGSWETQYF. The CDR3 nucleotides read TGTGCCAGCTCCCCCGGGGAGCGGGGATCGTGGGAGACCCAGTACTTC. This chain joins TRBV18 and TRBJ2-5; 7 positions agree with TRBD2. J gave up 5 bases and V 6 bases, and 15 bases lay outside the gene matches. CDR3 length: 16 amino acids. The germline gives CDR1 KGHSH, CDR2 LQKENI.

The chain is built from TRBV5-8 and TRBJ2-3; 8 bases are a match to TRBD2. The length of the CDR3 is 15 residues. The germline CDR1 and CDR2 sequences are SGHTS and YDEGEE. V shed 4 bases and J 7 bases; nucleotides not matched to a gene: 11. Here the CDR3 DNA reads TGTGCCAGCAGCCGAGGGGCGAGCGGGAGAAATACGCAGTATTTT. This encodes CASSRGASGRNTQYF.

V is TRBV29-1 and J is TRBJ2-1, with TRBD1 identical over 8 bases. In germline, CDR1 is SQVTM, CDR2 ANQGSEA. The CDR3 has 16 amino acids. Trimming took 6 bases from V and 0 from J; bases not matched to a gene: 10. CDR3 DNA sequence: TGCAGCGTGGGACCGGGACAGGCAAGCTCCTACAATGAGCAGTTCTTC. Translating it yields CSVGPGQASSYNEQFF.